The clone carrying this T cell receptor beta chain has at least ten counts. Its target is not known. This sample was taken from a study of shared clonotypes between healthy human individuals. Each of the donors was a healthy adult who was HIV-negative and had not had a recent acute infection or vaccination. The CDR3 contains 11 residues. V was shortened by 6 bases and J by 4 bases, with 6 bases between the two germline ends. Germline CDR1 is MDHEN and CDR2 is SYDVKM. General study results and limits: Tissue TCR repertoires likely differ from these blood-only repertoires.

Amplification in unsorted PBMC replicate PCRs started from roughly 330 ng DNA, which equals tens of thousands of T cell genomes. Measured with immunoSEQ multiplex PCR; TCRdb has only the in-frame clones, and not every one. Found here are about 92,000 clones, more than 45% of them singletons; the top ten hold around 15%. The receptor's source is a woman aged 40 to 49 in good health. Some clones in this sample may be carry-over from other donors' samples. The chain uses TRBV28 and TRBJ1-2, with unresolved D. Sequenced input: PBMCs. For the CDR3, the DNA is TGTGCCAGCAGCCCGCTCTATGGCTACACCTTC. It is translated as CASSPLYGYTF.